The 22 T cell receptor beta chains in this list originate from one sample, sequenced in a study of shared clonotypes between healthy human individuals. TCRdb keeps only in-frame clones here, not all; method: immunoSEQ multiplex PCR. The sample yields about a million clones, about 75% seen once. Sequencing was performed on memory CD4+ T cells sorted from blood. The sample's subset: CD45RA-negative fraction. Every receptor here comes from a man younger than 35 in good health.

The V call is TRBV30, the J call TRBJ1-6; a weak D match, TRBD1 (5 bases). Germline V gene sequence: CDR1 GTSNPN, CDR2 SVGIG (reference sequence). V shed 3 bases and J shed 7 bases, with 13 bases lying between them. This CDR3 has 14 amino acids. The CDR3: CAWRLDTRNSPLHF. CDR3 bases: TGTGCCTGGAGACTGGACACTCGAAATTCACCCCTCCACTTT.

The chain couples TRBV27 to TRBJ1-2; TRBD1 matches at 7 bases. Germline V lookup: CDR1 MNHEY, CDR2 SMNVEV (reference sequence). With V trimmed by 6 bases and J by 9 bases, 10 bases remained unmatched. CDR3 size: 13 residues. CDR3 sequence reads: CASRRTGVYSYTF. CDR3 coding DNA: TGTGCCAGCAGGAGAACAGGGGTTTACAGCTACACCTTC.

The chain has TRBV5-1 and TRBJ2-1; D possibly corresponds to TRBD2 (7 bases). CDR1 is SGHRS and CDR2 is YFSETQ in the germline V gene. The CDR3 is made up of 15 amino acids. Trimming removed 2 bases at V and 1 base at J, with 10 bases between. The DNA of the CDR3 is TGCGCCAGCAGCTTACAGGGAGGGTCCTACAATGAGCAGTTCTTC. It specifies CASSLQGGSYNEQFF. Filled out from reference TRBV5-1 and TRBJ2-1, the complete variable domain reads KAGVTQTPRYLIKTRGQQVTLSCSPISGHRSVSWYQQTPGQGLQFLFEYFSETQRNKGNFPGRFSGRQFSNSRSEMNVSTLELGDSALYLCASSLQGGSYNEQFFGPGTRLTVL.

The chain has TRBV5-7 and TRBJ1-1, with D perhaps matching TRBD1 (5 bases). TRBV5-7 is noted as an ORF with a role that remains uncertain. The CDR3 length is 17 residues. With 4 bases removed from V and 10 bases from J, the gap between germline ends came to 29 bases. CDR3 amino acids: CASSRPCPDRAYYGAFF. Written as DNA, the CDR3 is TGTGCCAGCAGCAGACCGTGTCCCGACAGAGCATACTACGGAGCTTTCTTT.

CDR3 DNA sequence: TGTGCCAGCAGCCAAGATTGGGGACAGGGCCATGAGCAGTTCTTC. Translation gives CASSQDWGQGHEQFF. The chain joins TRBV4-2 to TRBJ2-1, with 9 bases fitting TRBD1. V lost 0 bases and J lost 8; bases outside the gene matches: 5. Germline CDR1 is LGHNA and CDR2 is YNFKEQ. CDR3 length equals 15 residues.

This clone was detected only a few times. The rearrangement links TRBV6-5 to TRBJ1-6; 7 nucleotides line up with TRBD1. The CDR3 extends over 15 amino acids. The ends lost 6 bases at V and 9 bases at J; junction bases unmatched: 11. Germline V lookup: CDR1 MNHEY, CDR2 SVGAGI. The CDR3 region has the DNA TGTGCCAGCAGAGACCGACAGGGCGCGGGTTCACCCCTCCACTTT. Protein: CASRDRQGAGSPLHF.

The J gene is TRBJ2-7, the V gene TRBV5-1, with a possible D match to TRBD1 (5 bases). Germline V CDR1 and CDR2: SGHRS, YFSETQ. The V end was cut by 6 bases, the J end by 2 bases, with 12 bases between. The CDR3 covers 13 residues. CDR3 coding DNA: TGCGCCAGCACGGGCCAGGGAACCTACGAGCAGTACTTC. Protein product: CASTGQGTYEQYF.

The chain joins TRBV30 to TRBJ1-2; D gene ambiguous. The germline V gene has CDR1 GTSNPN and CDR2 SVGIG (reference sequence). Trimming cost V 0 bases and J 8 bases, with 13 bases left between them. This CDR3 has 13 amino acids. In nucleotides, the CDR3 is TGTGCCTGGAGTGTACGAACTCTGAGCGGCTACACCTTC. It codes for CAWSVRTLSGYTF.

V usage is TRBV30 and J usage is TRBJ2-7; 10 nucleotides match TRBD1. V gave up 7 bases and J gave up 6 bases; unmatched junction bases: 3. This CDR3 has 11 amino acids. Germline V gene sequence: CDR1 GTSNPN, CDR2 SVGIG (reference sequence). CDR3 sequence (DNA): TGTGCCTCCCGGGACAGGGGCGAGCAGTACTTC. It translates to CASRDRGEQYF. Full variable domain (rest looked up from reference TRBV30 and TRBJ2-7): SQTIHQWPATLVQPVGSPLSLECTVEGTSNPNLYWYRQAAGRGLQLLFYSVGIGQISSEVPQNLSASRPQDRQFILSSKKLLLSDSGFYLCASRDRGEQYFGPGTRLTVT.

The V and J genes are TRBV5-4 and TRBJ2-5, with D perhaps matching TRBD1 (6 bases). Gene TRBJ2-7 matches the end of the DNA better, so the J call may be wrong. This CDR3 has 15 residues. Germline CDR1 and CDR2: SGHNT and YYREEE (reference sequence). The CDR3 DNA follows: TGTGCCAGCAGCGGCCCCACAGGGTTCCTAGGCGAGCAGTACTTC. Amino acid sequence: CASSGPTGFLGEQYF.

This clone was seen only a few times. The rearrangement joins TRBV7-2 to TRBJ2-7; TRBD1 might be the D (8 bases). Trimming pared 5 bases from V and 7 bases from J, leaving 15 bases between. There are 13 residues in the CDR3. Germline V lookup: CDR1 SGHTA, CDR2 FQGNSA. The CDR3 reads CASSPEQGGEQYF. The CDR3, as DNA: TGTGCCAGCAGCCCCGAACAGGGGGGGGAGCAGTACTTC.

This clone was seen ten or more times. V is TRBV2 and J is TRBJ2-7; 10 nucleotides align to TRBD2. The V gene end was trimmed by 8 bases and the J gene end by 2 bases; junction bases not matched to a gene: 21. The CDR3 runs to 19 residues. Germline V gene data show CDR1 as SNHLY and CDR2 as FYNNEI. As DNA, the CDR3 is TGTGCCAGCTTCTTCCCCGCTAGCGGGGGCGACGCCAAACCCTACGAGCAGTACTTC. It yields the protein CASFFPASGGDAKPYEQYF.

Concerning this clone itself: Within the sample, other DNA sequences also encode this same CDR3. The chain is built from TRBV18 and TRBJ2-7, with TRBD1 matching over 10 bases. CDR3 size: 13 residues. The V and J ends lost 3 bases and 5 bases, in that order; junction bases with no gene match: 1. Germline V gene data show CDR1 as KGHSH and CDR2 as LQKENI. The CDR3 is CASSPGTGDEQYF. For the CDR3, the DNA is TGTGCCAGCTCACCGGGGACAGGGGACGAGCAGTACTTC.

The chain is built from TRBV9 and TRBJ2-7; TRBD1 matches 8 bases. Germline V CDR1 and CDR2: SGDLS, YYNGEE. This CDR3 is built from 14 residues. Trimming cost V 3 bases and J 5 bases; bases outside gene matches: 7. The CDR3 sequence: CASSGQTGVHEQYF. The CDR3 DNA follows: TGTGCCAGCAGCGGACAGACAGGGGTCCACGAGCAGTACTTC. Full variable domain (rest looked up from reference TRBV9 and TRBJ2-7): DSGVTQTPKHLITATGQRVTLRCSPRSGDLSVYWYQQSLDQGLQFLIQYYNGEERAKGNILERFSAQQFPDLHSELNLSSLELGDSALYFCASSGQTGVHEQYFGPGTRLTVT.

The rearrangement links TRBV28 to TRBJ1-1; no clear D. V shed 2 bases and J shed 6 bases, with 16 bases lying between them. The CDR3 is 15 residues long. CDR1 MDHEN and CDR2 SYDVKM come from the germline V gene. The CDR3 region has the DNA TGTGCCAGCAGTTTAGGGAATTTGTTTCGGTCTGAAGCTTTCTTT. Protein product: CASSLGNLFRSEAFF.

The chain has TRBV4-3 and TRBJ2-1, with TRBD2 identical over 7 bases. The junction had 2 bases not matched to a gene; V was cut back by 0 bases and J by 9 bases. CDR1 and CDR2 from the germline V gene are LGHNA and YSLEER. CDR3 length: 13 amino acids. The CDR3 protein is CASSQDSGGEQFF. The DNA for the CDR3 is TGCGCCAGCAGCCAAGATTCGGGGGGTGAGCAGTTCTTC.

This clone was found a few times. V is TRBV4-3 and J is TRBJ2-1; D is perhaps TRBD1 (5 bases). The CDR3 is 16 residues long. Per germline, CDR1 LGHNA and CDR2 YSLEER. V was pared by 0 bases and J by 3 bases, with 12 bases between. The CDR3 region is CASSQDRRQIYNEQFF. In DNA form, the CDR3 reads TGCGCCAGCAGCCAAGATCGGAGACAGATCTACAATGAGCAGTTCTTC.

The chain employs TRBV7-3 and TRBJ1-2, with TRBD1 matching over 7 bases. The junction had 14 bases not matched to a gene; V was cut back by 1 base and J by 0 bases. From germline, CDR1 is SGHTA and CDR2 FQGTGA. The CDR3 has 19 residues. Here the CDR3 reads CASSLILSAGQKTNYGYTF. Written as DNA, the CDR3 is TGTGCCAGCAGCTTAATCTTGTCGGCGGGACAGAAAACTAACTATGGCTACACCTTC.

For this clone: A far larger clone is just one base off, so this is likely a read error. The chain recombines TRBV2 with TRBJ2-3; D unclear. The V end lost 2 bases, the J end lost 2 bases, and 5 bases lay between the germline ends. The CDR3 has 13 residues. The germline gives CDR1 SNHLY, CDR2 FYNNEI. The CDR3 protein is CASSEYSTDTQYF. CDR3 nucleotides: TGTGCCAGCAGTGAATACTCCACAGATACGCAGTATTTT.

The chain is built from TRBV5-1 and TRBJ2-1; TRBD2 agrees at 7 bases. Germline loops: CDR1 SGHRS, CDR2 YFSETQ. The CDR3 contains 15 residues. V lost 3 bases and J lost 3; bases outside the gene matches: 6. The CDR3 nucleotides are TGCGCCAGCAGCTCAACGAGGACTAGCTACAATGAGCAGTTCTTC. It specifies CASSSTRTSYNEQFF.

The chain carries TRBV9 and TRBJ2-5, with 9 nucleotides matching TRBD1. CDR3 length equals 15 residues. J lost 5 bases, V lost 4 bases, and 9 bases had no gene match. The germline V gene has CDR1 SGDLS and CDR2 YYNGEE. The DNA for the CDR3 is TGTGCCAGCAGCCCGAGGGGACAGGGTCTGGAGACCCAGTACTTC. Translation gives CASSPRGQGLETQYF.

There are many counts of this clone. The V and J genes are TRBV30 and TRBJ1-6; 7 positions match TRBD1. With V trimmed by 2 bases and J by 10 bases, 8 bases remained unmatched. This CDR3 comprises 14 residues. Germline CDR1 is GTSNPN and CDR2 is SVGIG (reference sequence). CDR3 protein: CAWSRRGGTSPLHF. The DNA for the CDR3 is TGTGCCTGGAGTCGCCGAGGGGGCACATCACCCCTCCACTTT.